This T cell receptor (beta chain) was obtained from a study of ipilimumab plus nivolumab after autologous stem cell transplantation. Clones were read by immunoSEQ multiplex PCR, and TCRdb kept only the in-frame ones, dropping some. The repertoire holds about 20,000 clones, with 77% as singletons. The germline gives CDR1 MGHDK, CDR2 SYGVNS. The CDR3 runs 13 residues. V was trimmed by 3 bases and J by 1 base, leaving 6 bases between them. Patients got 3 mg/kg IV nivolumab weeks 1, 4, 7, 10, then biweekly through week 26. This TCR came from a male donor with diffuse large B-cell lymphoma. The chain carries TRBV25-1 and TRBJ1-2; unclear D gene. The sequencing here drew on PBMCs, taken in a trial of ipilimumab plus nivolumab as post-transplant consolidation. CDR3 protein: CASSDPRNYGYTF. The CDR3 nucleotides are TGTGCCAGCAGTGACCCACGTAACTATGGCTACACCTTC.